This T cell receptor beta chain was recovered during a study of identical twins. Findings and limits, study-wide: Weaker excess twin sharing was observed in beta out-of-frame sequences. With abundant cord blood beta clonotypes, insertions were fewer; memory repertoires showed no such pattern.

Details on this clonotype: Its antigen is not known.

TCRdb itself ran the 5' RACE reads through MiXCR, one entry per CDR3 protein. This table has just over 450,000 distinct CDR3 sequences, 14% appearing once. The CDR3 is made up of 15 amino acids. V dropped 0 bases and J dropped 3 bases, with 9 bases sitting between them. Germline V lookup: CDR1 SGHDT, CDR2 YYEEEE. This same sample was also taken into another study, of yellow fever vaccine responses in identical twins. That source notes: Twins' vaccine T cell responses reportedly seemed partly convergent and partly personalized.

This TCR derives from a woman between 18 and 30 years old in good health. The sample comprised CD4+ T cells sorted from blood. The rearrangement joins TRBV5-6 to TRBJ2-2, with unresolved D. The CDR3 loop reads CASSLVGSDTGELFF. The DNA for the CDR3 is TGTGCCAGCAGCTTGGTCGGGTCGGACACCGGGGAGCTGTTTTTT.